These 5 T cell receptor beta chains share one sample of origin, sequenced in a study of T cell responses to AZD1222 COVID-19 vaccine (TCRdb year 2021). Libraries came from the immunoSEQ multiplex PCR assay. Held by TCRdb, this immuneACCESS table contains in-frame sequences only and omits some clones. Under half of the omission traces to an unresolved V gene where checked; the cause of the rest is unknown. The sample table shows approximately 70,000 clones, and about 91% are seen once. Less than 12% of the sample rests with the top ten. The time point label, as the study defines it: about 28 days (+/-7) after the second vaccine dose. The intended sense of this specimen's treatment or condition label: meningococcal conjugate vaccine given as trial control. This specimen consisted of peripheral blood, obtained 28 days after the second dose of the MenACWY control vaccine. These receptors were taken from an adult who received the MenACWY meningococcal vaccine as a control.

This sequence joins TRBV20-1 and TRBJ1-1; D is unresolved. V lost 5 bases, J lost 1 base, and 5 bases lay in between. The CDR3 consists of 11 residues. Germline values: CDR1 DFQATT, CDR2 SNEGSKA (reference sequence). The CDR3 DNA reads TGCAGTGCTGCACAGAACACTGAAGCTTTCTTT. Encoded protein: CSAAQNTEAFF.

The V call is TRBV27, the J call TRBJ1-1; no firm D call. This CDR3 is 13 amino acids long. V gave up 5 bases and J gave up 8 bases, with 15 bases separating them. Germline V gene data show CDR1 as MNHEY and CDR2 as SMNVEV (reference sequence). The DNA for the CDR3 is TGTGCCAGCAGTCAACGACAACATCTGGAAGCTTTCTTT. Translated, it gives CASSQRQHLEAFF.

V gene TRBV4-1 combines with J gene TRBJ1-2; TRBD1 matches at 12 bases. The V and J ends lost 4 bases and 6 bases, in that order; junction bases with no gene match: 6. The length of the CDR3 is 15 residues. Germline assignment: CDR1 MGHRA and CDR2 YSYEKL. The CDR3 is CASSPGQGAFDGYTF. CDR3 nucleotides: TGCGCCAGCAGCCCGGGACAGGGGGCTTTTGATGGCTACACCTTC.

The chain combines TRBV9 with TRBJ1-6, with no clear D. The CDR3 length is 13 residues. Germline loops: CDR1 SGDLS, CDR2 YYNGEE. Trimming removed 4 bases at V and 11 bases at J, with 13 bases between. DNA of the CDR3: TGTGCCAGCAGCCTAACCACGGAGCCACCCCTCCACTTT. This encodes CASSLTTEPPLHF.

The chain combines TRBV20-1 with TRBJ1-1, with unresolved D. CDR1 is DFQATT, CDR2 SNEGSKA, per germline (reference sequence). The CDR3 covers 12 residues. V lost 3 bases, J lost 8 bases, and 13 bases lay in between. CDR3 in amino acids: CSASWWVQEAFF. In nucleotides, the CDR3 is TGCAGTGCTAGTTGGTGGGTTCAGGAAGCTTTCTTT.